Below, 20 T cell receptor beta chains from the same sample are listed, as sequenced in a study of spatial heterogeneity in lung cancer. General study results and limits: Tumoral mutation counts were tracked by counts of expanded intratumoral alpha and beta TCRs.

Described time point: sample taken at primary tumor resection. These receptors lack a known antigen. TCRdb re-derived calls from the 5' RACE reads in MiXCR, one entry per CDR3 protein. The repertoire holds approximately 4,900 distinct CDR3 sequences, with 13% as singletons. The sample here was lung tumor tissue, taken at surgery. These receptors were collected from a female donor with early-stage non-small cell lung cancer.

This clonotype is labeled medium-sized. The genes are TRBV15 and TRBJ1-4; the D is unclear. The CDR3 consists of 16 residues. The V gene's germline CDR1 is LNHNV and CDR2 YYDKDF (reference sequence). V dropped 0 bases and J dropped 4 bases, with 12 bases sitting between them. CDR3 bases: TGTGCCACCAGCAGAGAACAAGGAGATTATAATGAAAAACTGTTTTTT. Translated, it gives CATSREQGDYNEKLFF.

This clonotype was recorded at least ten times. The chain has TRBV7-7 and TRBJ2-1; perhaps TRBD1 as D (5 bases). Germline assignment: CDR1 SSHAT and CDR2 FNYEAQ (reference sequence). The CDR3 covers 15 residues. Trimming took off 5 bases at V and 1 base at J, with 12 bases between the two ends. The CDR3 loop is CASSRGASSYNEQFF. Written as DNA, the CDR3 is TGTGCCAGCAGCCGTGGGGCTAGTTCCTACAATGAGCAGTTCTTC.

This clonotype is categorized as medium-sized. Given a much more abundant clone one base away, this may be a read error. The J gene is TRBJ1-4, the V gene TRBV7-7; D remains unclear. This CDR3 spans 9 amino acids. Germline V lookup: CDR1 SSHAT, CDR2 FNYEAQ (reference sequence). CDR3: CPTTEKLFF. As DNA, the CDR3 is TGTCCTACCACAGAAAAACTGTTTTTT.

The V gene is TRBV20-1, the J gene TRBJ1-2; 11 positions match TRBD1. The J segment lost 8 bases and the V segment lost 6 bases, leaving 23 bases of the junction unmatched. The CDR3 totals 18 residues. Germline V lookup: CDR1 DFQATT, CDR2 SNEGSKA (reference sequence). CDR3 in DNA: TGCAGTGCGACCCCCCCGGGACAGCGAGGGACAGGGGGGAAAGGCTACACCTTC. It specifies CSATPPGQRGTGGKGYTF.

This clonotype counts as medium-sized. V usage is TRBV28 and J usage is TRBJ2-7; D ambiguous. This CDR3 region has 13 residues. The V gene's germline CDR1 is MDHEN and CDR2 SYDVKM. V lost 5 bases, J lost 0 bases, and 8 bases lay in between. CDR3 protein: CASSPLDSYEQYF. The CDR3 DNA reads TGTGCCAGCAGTCCCCTCGACTCCTACGAGCAGTACTTC.

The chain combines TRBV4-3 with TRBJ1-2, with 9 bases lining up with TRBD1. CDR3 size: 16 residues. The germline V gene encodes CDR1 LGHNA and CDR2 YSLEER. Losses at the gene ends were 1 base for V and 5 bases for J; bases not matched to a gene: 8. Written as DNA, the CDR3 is TGCGCCAGCAGCCAAGGAGGGGGACAGGGAAATTATGGCTACACCTTC. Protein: CASSQGGGQGNYGYTF.

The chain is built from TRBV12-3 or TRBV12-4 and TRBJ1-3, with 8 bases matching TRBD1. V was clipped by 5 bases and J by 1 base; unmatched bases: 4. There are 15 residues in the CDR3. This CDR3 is CASSPTGGSGNTIYF. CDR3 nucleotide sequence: TGTGCCAGCAGTCCTACAGGGGGATCTGGAAACACCATATATTTT.

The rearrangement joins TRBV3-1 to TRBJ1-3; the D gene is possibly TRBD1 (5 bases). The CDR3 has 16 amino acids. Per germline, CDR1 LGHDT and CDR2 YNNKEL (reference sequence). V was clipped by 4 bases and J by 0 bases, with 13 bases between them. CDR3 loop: CASSPIDSPSGNTIYF. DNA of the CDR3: TGTGCCAGCAGCCCCATTGACAGCCCCTCTGGAAACACCATATATTTT.

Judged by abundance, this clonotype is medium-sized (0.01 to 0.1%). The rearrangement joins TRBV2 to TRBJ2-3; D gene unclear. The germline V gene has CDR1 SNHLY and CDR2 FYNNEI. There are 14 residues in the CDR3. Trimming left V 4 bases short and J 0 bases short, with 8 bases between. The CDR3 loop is CASSVMTSTDTQYF. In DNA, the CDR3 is TGTGCCAGCAGTGTAATGACCAGCACAGATACGCAGTATTTT.

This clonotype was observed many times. DNA for the CDR3: TGTGCCACCAGCAGAGGACAGGGGGTGGGCTATGGCTACACCTTC. Protein sequence: CATSRGQGVGYGYTF. This sequence joins TRBV15 and TRBJ1-2, with 9 bases fitting TRBD1. After removal of 1 base from V and 4 bases from J, the junction contained 4 bases not matched to a gene. This CDR3 comprises 15 residues. The V gene's germline CDR1 is LNHNV and CDR2 YYDKDF (reference sequence).

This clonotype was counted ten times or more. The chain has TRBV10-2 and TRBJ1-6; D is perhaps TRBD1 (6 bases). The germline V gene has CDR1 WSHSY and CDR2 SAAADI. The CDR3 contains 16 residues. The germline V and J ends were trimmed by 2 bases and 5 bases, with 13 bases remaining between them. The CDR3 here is CASSEGRGTDNSPLHF. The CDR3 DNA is TGCGCCAGCAGTGAGGGCAGGGGCACAGATAATTCACCCCTCCACTTT.

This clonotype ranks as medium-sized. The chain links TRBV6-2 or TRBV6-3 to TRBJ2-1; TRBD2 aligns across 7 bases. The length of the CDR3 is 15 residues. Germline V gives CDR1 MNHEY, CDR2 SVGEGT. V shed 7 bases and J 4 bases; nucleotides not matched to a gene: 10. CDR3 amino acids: CASKDSGRGYNEQFF. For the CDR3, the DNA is TGTGCCAGCAAAGACTCCGGGCGGGGGTACAATGAGCAGTTCTTC.

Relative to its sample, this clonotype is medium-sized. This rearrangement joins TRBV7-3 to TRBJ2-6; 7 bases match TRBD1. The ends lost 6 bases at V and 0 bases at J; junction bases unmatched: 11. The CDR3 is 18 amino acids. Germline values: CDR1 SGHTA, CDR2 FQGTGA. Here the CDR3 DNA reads TGTGCCAGCAGTTACTACGGGACAGTAAGCTCTGGGGCCAACGTCCTGACTTTC. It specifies CASSYYGTVSSGANVLTF.

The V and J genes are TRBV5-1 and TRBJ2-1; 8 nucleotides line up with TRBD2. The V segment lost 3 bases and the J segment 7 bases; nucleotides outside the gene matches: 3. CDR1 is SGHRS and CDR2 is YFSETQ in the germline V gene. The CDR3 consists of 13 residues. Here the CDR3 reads CASSSAGGNEQFF. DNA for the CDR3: TGCGCCAGCAGCTCGGCGGGGGGAAATGAGCAGTTCTTC. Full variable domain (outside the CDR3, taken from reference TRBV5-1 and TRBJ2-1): KAGVTQTPRYLIKTRGQQVTLSCSPISGHRSVSWYQQTPGQGLQFLFEYFSETQRNKGNFPGRFSGRQFSNSRSEMNVSTLELGDSALYLCASSSAGGNEQFFGPGTRLTVL.

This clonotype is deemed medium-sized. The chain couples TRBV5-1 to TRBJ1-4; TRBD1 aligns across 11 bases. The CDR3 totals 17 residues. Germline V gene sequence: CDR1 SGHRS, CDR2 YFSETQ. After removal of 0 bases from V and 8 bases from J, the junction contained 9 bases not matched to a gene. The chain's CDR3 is CASSLGPSGQGGEKLFF. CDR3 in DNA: TGCGCCAGCAGCTTGGGGCCCTCGGGACAGGGGGGCGAAAAACTGTTTTTT. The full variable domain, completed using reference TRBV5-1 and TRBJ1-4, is KAGVTQTPRYLIKTRGQQVTLSCSPISGHRSVSWYQQTPGQGLQFLFEYFSETQRNKGNFPGRFSGRQFSNSRSEMNVSTLELGDSALYLCASSLGPSGQGGEKLFFGSGTQLSVL.

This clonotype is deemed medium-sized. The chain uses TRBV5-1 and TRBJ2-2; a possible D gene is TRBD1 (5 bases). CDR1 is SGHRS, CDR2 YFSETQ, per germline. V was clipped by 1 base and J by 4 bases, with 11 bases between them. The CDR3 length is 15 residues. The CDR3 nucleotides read TGCGCCAGCAGCTTGATCGCAGGGCGCACCGGGGAGCTGTTTTTT. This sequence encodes CASSLIAGRTGELFF.

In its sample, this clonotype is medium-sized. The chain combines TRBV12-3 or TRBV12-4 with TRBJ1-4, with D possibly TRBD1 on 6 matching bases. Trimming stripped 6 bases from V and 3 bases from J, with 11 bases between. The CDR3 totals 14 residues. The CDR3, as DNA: TGTGCCAGCAGACCGACAGGCCCTAATGAAAAACTGTTTTTT. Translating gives CASRPTGPNEKLFF.

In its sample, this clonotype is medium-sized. The CDR3 spells CASSGTDRAFGELFF. CDR3 DNA sequence: TGTGCCAGCAGTGGAACGGACAGGGCCTTCGGGGAGCTGTTTTTT. The chain combines TRBV6-1 with TRBJ2-2; TRBD1 agrees at 8 bases. Trimming removed 4 bases from V and 7 bases from J; junction bases left unmatched: 8. Looked up from germline, CDR1 is MNHNS and CDR2 is SASEGT. This CDR3 comprises 15 residues.

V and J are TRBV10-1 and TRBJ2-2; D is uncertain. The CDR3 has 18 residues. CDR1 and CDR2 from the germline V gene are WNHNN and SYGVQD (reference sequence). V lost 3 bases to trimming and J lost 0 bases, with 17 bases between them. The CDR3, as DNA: TGCGCCAGCAGTGATCGGTCTGAGGTAACCTCGAACACCGGGGAGCTGTTTTTT. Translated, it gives CASSDRSEVTSNTGELFF.

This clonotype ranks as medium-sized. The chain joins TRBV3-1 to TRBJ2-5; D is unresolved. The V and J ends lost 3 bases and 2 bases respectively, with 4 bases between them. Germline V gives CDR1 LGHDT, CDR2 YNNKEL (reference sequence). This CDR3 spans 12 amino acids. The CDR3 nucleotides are TGTGCCAGCAGCCATGATCAAGAGACCCAGTACTTC. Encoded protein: CASSHDQETQYF.